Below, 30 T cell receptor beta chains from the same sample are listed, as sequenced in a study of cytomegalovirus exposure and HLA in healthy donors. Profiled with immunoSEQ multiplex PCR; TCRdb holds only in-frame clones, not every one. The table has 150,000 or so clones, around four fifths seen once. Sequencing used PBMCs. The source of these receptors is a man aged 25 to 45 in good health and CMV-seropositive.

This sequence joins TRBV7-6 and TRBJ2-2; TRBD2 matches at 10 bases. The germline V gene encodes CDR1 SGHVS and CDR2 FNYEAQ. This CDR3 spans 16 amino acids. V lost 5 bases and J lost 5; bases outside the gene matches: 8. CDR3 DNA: TGTGCCAGCAGCCCCGACGCACTAGCGGGGACCGGGGAGCTGTTTTTT. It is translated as CASSPDALAGTGELFF.

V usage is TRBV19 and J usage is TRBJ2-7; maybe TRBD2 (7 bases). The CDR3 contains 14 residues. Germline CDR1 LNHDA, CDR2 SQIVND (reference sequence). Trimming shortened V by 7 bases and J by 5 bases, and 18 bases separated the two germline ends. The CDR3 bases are TGTGCCAGTACCCGGGGGGACATCCCCCACGAGCAGTACTTC. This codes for CASTRGDIPHEQYF.

Here the CDR3 DNA reads TGTGCCACCAGCGCTACCCCGGGACAGGGTCTTTCCGGGGAGCTGTTTTTT. It translates to CATSATPGQGLSGELFF. This rearrangement joins TRBV15 to TRBJ2-2, with 9 bases identical to TRBD1. V shed 5 bases and J 6 bases; nucleotides not matched to a gene: 13. The length of the CDR3 is 17 residues. Germline CDR1 LNHNV, CDR2 YYDKDF (reference sequence).

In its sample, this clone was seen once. Here the CDR3 reads CASSYPGADTQYF. DNA for the CDR3: TGTGCCAGCAGTTACCCGGGGGCAGATACGCAGTATTTT. The rearrangement joins TRBV6-5 to TRBJ2-3; D might be TRBD2 (6 bases). V gave up 2 bases and J gave up 4 bases, with 7 bases separating them. Germline CDR1 MNHEY, CDR2 SVGAGI. CDR3 length: 13 residues.

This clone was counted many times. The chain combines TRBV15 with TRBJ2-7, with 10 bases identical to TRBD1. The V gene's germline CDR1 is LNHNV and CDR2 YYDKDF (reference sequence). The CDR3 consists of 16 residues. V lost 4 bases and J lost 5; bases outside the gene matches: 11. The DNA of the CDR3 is TGTGCCACCAGCAAAGTAACCGGGACAGGGGCCGACGAGCAGTACTTC. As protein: CATSKVTGTGADEQYF.

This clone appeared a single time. As DNA, the CDR3 is TGCGCCAGCAGCCCGGCCGGACTAGCGAGCTCCTACGAGCAGTACTTC. As protein: CASSPAGLASSYEQYF. J is TRBJ2-7 and V is TRBV4-1, with 9 nucleotides matching TRBD2. Germline V gene data show CDR1 as MGHRA and CDR2 as YSYEKL. CDR3 size: 16 residues. The V and J ends lost 4 bases and 0 bases, in that order; junction bases with no gene match: 7.

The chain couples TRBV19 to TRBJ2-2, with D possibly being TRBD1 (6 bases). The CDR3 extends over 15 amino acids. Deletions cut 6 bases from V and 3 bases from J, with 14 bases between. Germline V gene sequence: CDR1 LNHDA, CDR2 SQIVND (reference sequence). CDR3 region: CASSEPGHYTGELFF. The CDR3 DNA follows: TGTGCCAGTAGCGAACCGGGACACTACACCGGGGAGCTGTTTTTT.

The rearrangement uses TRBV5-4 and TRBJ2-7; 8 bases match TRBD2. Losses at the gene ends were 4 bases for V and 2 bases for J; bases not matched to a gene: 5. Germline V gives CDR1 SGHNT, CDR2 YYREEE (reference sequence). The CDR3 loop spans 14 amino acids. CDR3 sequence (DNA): TGTGCCAGCAGCACGGGGGGGCAGACCTACGAGCAGTACTTC. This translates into CASSTGGQTYEQYF.

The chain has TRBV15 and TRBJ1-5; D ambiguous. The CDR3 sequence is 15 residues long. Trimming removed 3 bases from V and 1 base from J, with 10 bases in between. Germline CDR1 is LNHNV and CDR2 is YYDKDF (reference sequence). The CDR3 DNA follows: TGTGCCACCAGCAGTTCTATAGAAAGCAATCAGCCCCAGCATTTT. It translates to CATSSSIESNQPQHF.

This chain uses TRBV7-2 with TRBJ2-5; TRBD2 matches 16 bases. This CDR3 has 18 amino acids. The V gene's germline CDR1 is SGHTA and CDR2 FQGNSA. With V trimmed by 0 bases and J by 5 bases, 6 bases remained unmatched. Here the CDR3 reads CASSLAPGLAGGRETQYF. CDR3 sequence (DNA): TGTGCCAGCAGCTTAGCCCCGGGACTAGCGGGGGGGCGTGAGACCCAGTACTTC.

DNA for the CDR3: TGCAGCGTTGTTCGGACCGGGGAATCAGATACGCAGTATTTT. Protein product: CSVVRTGESDTQYF. This rearrangement joins TRBV29-1 to TRBJ2-3; possibly TRBD2 for D (5 bases). Looked up from germline, CDR1 is SQVTM and CDR2 is ANQGSEA. The CDR3 runs 14 residues. Trimming shortened V by 4 bases and J by 4 bases, and 15 bases separated the two germline ends.

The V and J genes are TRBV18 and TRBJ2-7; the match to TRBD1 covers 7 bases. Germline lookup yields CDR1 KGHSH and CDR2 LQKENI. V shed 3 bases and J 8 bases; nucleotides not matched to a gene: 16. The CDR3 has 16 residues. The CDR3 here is CASSPIPGQHSFKQYF. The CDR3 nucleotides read TGTGCCAGCTCACCTATCCCGGGACAGCACAGTTTCAAGCAGTACTTC.

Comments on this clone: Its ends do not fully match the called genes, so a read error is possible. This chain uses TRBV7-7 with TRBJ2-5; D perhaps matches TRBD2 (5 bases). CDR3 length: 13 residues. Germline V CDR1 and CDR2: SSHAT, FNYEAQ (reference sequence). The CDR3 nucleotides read TGTGCTAGCAGCTTAGATGGCGGGGAGACCCAGTACTTC. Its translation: CASSLDGGETQYF.

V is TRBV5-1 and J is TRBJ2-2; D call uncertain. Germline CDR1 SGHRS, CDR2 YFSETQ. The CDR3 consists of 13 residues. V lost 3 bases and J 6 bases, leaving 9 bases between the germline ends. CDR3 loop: CASSSIPPGELFF. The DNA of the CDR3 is TGCGCCAGCAGCTCCATCCCCCCCGGGGAGCTGTTTTTT.

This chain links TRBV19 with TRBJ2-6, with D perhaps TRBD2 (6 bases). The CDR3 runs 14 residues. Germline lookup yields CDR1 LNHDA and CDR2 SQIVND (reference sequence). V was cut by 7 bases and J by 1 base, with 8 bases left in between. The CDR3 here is CASIGLSGANVLTF. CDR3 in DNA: TGTGCCAGTATTGGACTATCTGGGGCCAACGTCCTGACTTTC.

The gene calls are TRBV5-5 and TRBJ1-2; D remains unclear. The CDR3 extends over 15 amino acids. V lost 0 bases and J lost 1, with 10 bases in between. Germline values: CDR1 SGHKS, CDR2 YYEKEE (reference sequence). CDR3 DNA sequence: TGTGCCAGCAGCTTGGACAGAGCCTTTAACTATGGCTACACCTTC. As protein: CASSLDRAFNYGYTF. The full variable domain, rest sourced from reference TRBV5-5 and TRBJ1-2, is DAGVTQSPTHLIKTRGQQVTLRCSPISGHKSVSWYQQVLGQGPQFIFQYYEKEERGRGNFPDRFSARQFPNYSSELNVNALLLGDSALYLCASSLDRAFNYGYTFGSGTRLTVV.

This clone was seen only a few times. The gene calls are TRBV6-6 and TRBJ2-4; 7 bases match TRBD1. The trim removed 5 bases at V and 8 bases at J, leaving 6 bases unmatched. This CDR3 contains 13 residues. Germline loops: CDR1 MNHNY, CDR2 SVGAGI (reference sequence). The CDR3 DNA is TGTGCCAGCAGTCTCCGGGACAGCTACATTCAGTACTTC. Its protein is CASSLRDSYIQYF.

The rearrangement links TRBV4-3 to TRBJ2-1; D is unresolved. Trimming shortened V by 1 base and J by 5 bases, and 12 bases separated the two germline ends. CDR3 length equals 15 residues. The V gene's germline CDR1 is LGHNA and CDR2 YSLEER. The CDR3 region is CASSQGFAPHNEQFF. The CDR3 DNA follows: TGCGCCAGCAGCCAAGGGTTCGCGCCCCACAATGAGCAGTTCTTC.

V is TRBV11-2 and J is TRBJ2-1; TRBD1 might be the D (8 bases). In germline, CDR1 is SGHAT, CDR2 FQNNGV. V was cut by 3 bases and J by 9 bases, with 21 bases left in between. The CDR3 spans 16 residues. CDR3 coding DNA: TGTGCCAGCAGCTTGTGGGGGGGACAGGTGACAGTTGAGCAGTTCTTC. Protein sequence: CASSLWGGQVTVEQFF.

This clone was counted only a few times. The CDR3 bases are TGTGCCAGCAGCGTAGAGCCGGGACAGGGCTACGAGCAGTACTTC. The encoded protein is CASSVEPGQGYEQYF. The V gene is TRBV9, the J gene TRBJ2-7; 9 bases line up with TRBD1. CDR3 length: 15 residues. V lost 0 bases, J lost 3 bases, and 4 bases stayed unmatched. Germline lookup yields CDR1 SGDLS and CDR2 YYNGEE. Filled out from reference TRBV9 and TRBJ2-7, the complete variable domain reads DSGVTQTPKHLITATGQRVTLRCSPRSGDLSVYWYQQSLDQGLQFLIQYYNGEERAKGNILERFSAQQFPDLHSELNLSSLELGDSALYFCASSVEPGQGYEQYFGPGTRLTVT.

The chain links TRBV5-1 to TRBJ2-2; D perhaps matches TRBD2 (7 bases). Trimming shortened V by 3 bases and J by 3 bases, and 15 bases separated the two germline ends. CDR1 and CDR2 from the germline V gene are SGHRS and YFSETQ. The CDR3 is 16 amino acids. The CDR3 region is CASSYAGGPDTGELFF. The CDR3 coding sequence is TGCGCCAGCAGCTATGCCGGGGGGCCCGACACCGGGGAGCTGTTTTTT.

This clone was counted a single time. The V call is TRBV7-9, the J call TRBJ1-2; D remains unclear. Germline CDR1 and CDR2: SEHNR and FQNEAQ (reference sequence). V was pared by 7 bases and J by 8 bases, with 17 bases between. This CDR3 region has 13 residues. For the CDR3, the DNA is TGTGCCAGCACCGCTCGTACCCACGGGGGCTACACCTTC. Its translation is CASTARTHGGYTF.

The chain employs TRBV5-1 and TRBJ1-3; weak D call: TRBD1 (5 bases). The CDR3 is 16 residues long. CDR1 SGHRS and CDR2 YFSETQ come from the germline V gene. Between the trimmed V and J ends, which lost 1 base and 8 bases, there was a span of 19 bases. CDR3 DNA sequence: TGCGCCAGCAGCTTGAGGCAGGGAATGTTCGACGACACCATATATTTT. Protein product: CASSLRQGMFDDTIYF.

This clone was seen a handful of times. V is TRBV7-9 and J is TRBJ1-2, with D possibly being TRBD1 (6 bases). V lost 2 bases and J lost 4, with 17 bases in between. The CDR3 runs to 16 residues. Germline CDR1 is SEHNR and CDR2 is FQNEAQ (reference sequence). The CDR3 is CASSLQGYTAAYGYTF. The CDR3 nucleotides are TGTGCCAGCAGCTTACAGGGGTATACCGCTGCCTATGGCTACACCTTC.

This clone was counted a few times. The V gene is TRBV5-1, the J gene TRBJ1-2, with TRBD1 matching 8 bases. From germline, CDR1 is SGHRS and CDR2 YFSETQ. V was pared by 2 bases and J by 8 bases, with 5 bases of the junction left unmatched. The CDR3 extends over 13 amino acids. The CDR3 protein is CASSFGQGQGYTF. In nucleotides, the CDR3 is TGCGCCAGCAGCTTTGGACAGGGTCAAGGCTACACCTTC. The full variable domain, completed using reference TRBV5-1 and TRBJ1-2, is KAGVTQTPRYLIKTRGQQVTLSCSPISGHRSVSWYQQTPGQGLQFLFEYFSETQRNKGNFPGRFSGRQFSNSRSEMNVSTLELGDSALYLCASSFGQGQGYTFGSGTRLTVV.

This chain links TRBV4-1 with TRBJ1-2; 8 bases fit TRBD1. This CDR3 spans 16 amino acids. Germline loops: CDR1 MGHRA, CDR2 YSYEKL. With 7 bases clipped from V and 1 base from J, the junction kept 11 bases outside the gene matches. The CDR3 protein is CASTSYSGQGNYGYTF. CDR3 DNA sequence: TGCGCCAGCACCAGCTACTCCGGACAGGGTAACTATGGCTACACCTTC.

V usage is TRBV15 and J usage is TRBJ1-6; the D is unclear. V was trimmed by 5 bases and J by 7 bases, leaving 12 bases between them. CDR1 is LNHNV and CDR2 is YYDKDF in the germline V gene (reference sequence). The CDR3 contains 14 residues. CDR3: CATSQEGINSPLHF. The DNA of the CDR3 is TGTGCCACCAGCCAGGAGGGCATAAATTCACCCCTCCACTTT. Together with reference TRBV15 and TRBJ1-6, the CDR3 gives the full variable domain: DAMVIQNPRYQVTQFGKPVTLSCSQTLNHNVMYWYQQKSSQAPKLLFHYYDKDFNNEADTPDNFQSRRPNTSFCFLDIRSPGLGDTAMYLCATSQEGINSPLHFGNGTRLTVT.

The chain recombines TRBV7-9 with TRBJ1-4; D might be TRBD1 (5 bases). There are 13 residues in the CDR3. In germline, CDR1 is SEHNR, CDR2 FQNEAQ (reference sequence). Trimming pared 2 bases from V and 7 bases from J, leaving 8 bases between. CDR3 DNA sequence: TGTGCCAGCAGCTTATTGGGGCGTGAAAAACTGTTTTTT. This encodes CASSLLGREKLFF.

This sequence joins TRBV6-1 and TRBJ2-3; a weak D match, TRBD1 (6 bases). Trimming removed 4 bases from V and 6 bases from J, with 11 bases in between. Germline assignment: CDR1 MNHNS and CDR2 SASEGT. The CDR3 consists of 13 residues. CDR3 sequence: CASSGTVKDTQYF. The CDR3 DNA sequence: TGTGCCAGCAGTGGGACAGTCAAGGATACGCAGTATTTT.

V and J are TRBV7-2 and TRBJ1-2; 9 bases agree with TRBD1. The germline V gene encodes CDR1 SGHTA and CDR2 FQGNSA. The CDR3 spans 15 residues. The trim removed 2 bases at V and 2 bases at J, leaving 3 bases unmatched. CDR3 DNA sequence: TGTGCCAGCAGCTTATTACAGGGGGCAAACTATGGCTACACCTTC. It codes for CASSLLQGANYGYTF.